This section outlines one T cell receptor (beta chain) sequence together with its context. This specimen comes from a study of identical twins. This CDR3 has 17 amino acids. Germline CDR1 reads LNHDA; CDR2 reads SQIVND (reference sequence). Losses at the gene ends were 6 bases for V and 2 bases for J; bases not matched to a gene: 11. A universal primer site came from template switching; cDNA carried unique molecular identifiers. TCRdb re-analysed the 5' RACE reads in MiXCR, keeping a single row per CDR3 protein. Here the sample spans a few hundred thousand distinct CDR3 sequences, 9.6% being singletons. These data were also reused for a study on yellow fever vaccine responses in identical twins.

The sample was PBMCs. V usage is TRBV19 and J usage is TRBJ2-2; 8 bases agree with TRBD1. The TCR sequence derives from a woman aged 18-29 years in good health. The CDR3 DNA follows: TGTGCCAGTAGCATGGACAGGGCGCCACCCAACACCGGGGAGCTGTTTTTT. Its protein is CASSMDRAPPNTGELFF.